This entry features one T cell receptor beta chain sequence. A library of TCRbeta sequences, prepared with unique molecular identifiers, was generated. TCRdb used MiXCR to reprocess the PCR reads, holding one entry per CDR3 protein. The sample has 440,000 or so distinct CDR3 sequences; approximately 10% are singletons. This sample stems from a study of T-cell reconstitution after alpha-beta-depleted transplantation in children. V shed 5 bases and J shed 7 bases, with 14 bases lying between them. The CDR3 is 13 residues long. CDR1 and CDR2 from the germline V gene are SGHTA and FQGNSA. The receptor comes from a human donor who donated a stem cell graft to a child with acute myeloid leukemia. Sequencing was performed on PBMCs from the stem cell graft donor, taken from the stem cell graft. This chain links TRBV7-2 with TRBJ1-2, with D hard to call. CDR3 nucleotide sequence: TGTGCCAGCAGCCCCAACGGTCCCGGTGGCTACACCTTC. It encodes CASSPNGPGGYTF. Complete variable domain (other parts from reference TRBV7-2 and TRBJ1-2): GAGVSQSPSNKVTEKGKDVELRCDPISGHTALYWYRQSLGQGLEFLIYFQGNSAPDKSGLPSDRFSAERTGGSVSTLTIQRTQQEDSAVYLCASSPNGPGGYTFGSGTRLTVV.